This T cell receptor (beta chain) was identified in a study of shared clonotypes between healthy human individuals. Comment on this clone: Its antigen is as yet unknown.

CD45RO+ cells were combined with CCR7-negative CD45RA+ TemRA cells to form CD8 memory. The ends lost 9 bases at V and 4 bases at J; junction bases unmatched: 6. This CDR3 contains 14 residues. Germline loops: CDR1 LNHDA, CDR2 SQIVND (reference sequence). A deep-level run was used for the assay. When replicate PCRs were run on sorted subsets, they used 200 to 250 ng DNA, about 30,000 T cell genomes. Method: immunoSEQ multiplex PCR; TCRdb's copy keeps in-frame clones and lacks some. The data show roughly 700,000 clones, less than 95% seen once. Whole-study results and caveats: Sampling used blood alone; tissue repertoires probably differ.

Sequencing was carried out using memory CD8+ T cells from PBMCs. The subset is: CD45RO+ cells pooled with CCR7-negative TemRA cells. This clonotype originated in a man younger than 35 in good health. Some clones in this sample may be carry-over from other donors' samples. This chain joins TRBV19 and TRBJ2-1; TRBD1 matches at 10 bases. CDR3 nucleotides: TGTGCCAGCAGACAGGGGGCGGGATACAATGAGCAGTTCTTC. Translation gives CASRQGAGYNEQFF.